This T cell receptor beta chain is from a study of CD8 T cells in ankylosing spondylitis. Study findings and constraints: As reported, disease-linked clones showed significant enrichment in matched ankylosing spondylitis synovial fluid.

This clonotype showed up just a few times. What it binds is unknown. Each CDR3 protein gets one entry after TCRdb re-called the 5' RACE reads with MiXCR. Of 200,000 to 300,000 distinct CDR3 sequences in the sample, about 9.1% were seen once. V lost 6 bases and J lost 7; bases outside the gene matches: 9. Germline CDR1 SQVTM, CDR2 ANQGSEA. The CDR3 totals 14 residues. Sequencing was done on a sample of blood, either unsorted or a sorted T cell fraction (not recorded which). This sequence joins TRBV29-1 and TRBJ2-2, with 9 bases aligning to TRBD1. The sequence was collected from a male donor with ankylosing spondylitis or in good health (not recorded which). For the CDR3, the DNA is TGCAGCGTGGTTCATGGGACAGGGCGCGGGGAGCTGTTTTTT. Amino acids: CSVVHGTGRGELFF.